The text below deals with one TCR beta chain. Its antigen is not known. These data belong to a study of CD8+ T cells in alopecia areata. Regarding the study as a whole: Patients displayed less clarity in TCR sharing than mice, a finding possibly related to HLA.

RNA extraction was followed by reverse transcription into cDNA, which acted as the sequencing template. Assay: immunoSEQ multiplex PCR; the TCRdb copy retains only in-frame clones and omits some. The sample has more than 100,000 clones, about 57% seen once. In germline, CDR1 is MNHEY, CDR2 SMNVEV (reference sequence). Between the trimmed V and J ends, which lost 6 bases and 5 bases, there was a span of 20 bases. CDR3 size: 16 residues. This receptor was identified in a human donor with alopecia areata. Source: CD4+ T cells sorted from blood, taken at week 0. This chain uses TRBV27 with TRBJ2-1, with a possible D match to TRBD2 (6 bases). The CDR3 DNA is TGTGCCAGCAGAGAGAACCCGGGGGTGACTCACAATGAGCAGTTCTTC. The encoded protein is CASRENPGVTHNEQFF.